Below, 8 T cell receptor beta chains from the same sample are listed, as sequenced in a study of early T cells in non-severe SARS-CoV-2 infection. TCRdb ran MiXCR on the 5' RACE reads and lists one entry per CDR3 protein. The sample lists 25,000 to 35,000 distinct CDR3 sequences, around 6.6% occurring once. Sequences were obtained from whole blood. The receptors were sampled from an adult who was a healthcare worker with PCR-confirmed SARS-CoV-2 infection or an uninfected control (not recorded which).

This clonotype came up many times. This chain joins TRBV18 and TRBJ2-6; TRBD1 matches 9 bases. V shed 6 bases and J 4 bases; nucleotides not matched to a gene: 10. CDR3 size: 17 residues. The germline V gene encodes CDR1 KGHSH and CDR2 LQKENI. As DNA, the CDR3 is TGTGCCAGCTCGCGCTGGACAGGGGAAACCGGGGCCAACGTCCTGACTTTC. As protein: CASSRWTGETGANVLTF.

This clonotype came up a few times. The V gene is TRBV7-9, the J gene TRBJ2-7; TRBD1 might be the D (6 bases). V was clipped by 6 bases and J by 1 base, with 10 bases between them. This CDR3 is 13 amino acids long. CDR1 is SEHNR and CDR2 is FQNEAQ in the germline V gene (reference sequence). The DNA of the CDR3 is TGTGCCAGCAGACCGGACAGTTCCTACGAGCAGTACTTC. It translates to CASRPDSSYEQYF.

This sequence joins TRBV15 and TRBJ1-3; no firm D call. Looked up from germline, CDR1 is LNHNV and CDR2 is YYDKDF (reference sequence). V lost 5 bases and J lost 0, with 5 bases in between. There are 13 residues in the CDR3. CDR3 protein: CATSLNSGNTIYF. The CDR3 DNA reads TGTGCCACCAGCCTTAACTCTGGAAACACCATATATTTT.

This clonotype was seen ten or more times. The chain recombines TRBV11-2 with TRBJ2-3; 9 bases line up with TRBD2. V lost 2 bases, J lost 4 bases, and 1 base stayed unmatched. The V gene's germline CDR1 is SGHAT and CDR2 FQNNGV. The CDR3 sequence is 14 residues long. The CDR3 DNA reads as TGTGCCAGCAGCTTATTAGCGGGAGCAGATACGCAGTATTTT. Its translation: CASSLLAGADTQYF.

This clonotype has at least ten counts. V usage is TRBV19 and J usage is TRBJ2-7; 7 nucleotides align to TRBD1. The V gene's germline CDR1 is LNHDA and CDR2 SQIVND (reference sequence). CDR3 length equals 15 residues. The V gene end was trimmed by 5 bases and the J gene end by 5 bases; junction bases not matched to a gene: 12. The CDR3 region is CASSWTGPPLDEQYF. The DNA of the CDR3 is TGTGCCAGTAGTTGGACAGGCCCACCTCTGGACGAGCAGTACTTC.

At least ten counts were recorded for this clonotype. This chain connects TRBV12-3 or TRBV12-4 to TRBJ2-6; D ambiguous. Trimming pared 6 bases from V and 4 bases from J, leaving 7 bases between. The CDR3 length is 13 residues. For the CDR3, the DNA is TGTGCCAGCAGACACGCGGGGGCCAACGTCCTGACTTTC. Translation: CASRHAGANVLTF.

This clonotype was seen a few times. The chain links TRBV18 to TRBJ1-4; D is uncertain. The germline V gene has CDR1 KGHSH and CDR2 LQKENI. The CDR3 spans 13 residues. Between the trimmed V and J ends, which lost 6 bases and 8 bases, there was a span of 13 bases. DNA for the CDR3: TGTGCCAGCTCGCAAGGATGGAAGGAAAAACTGTTTTTT. Translated, it gives CASSQGWKEKLFF. Combining the CDR3 with reference TRBV18 and TRBJ1-4 gives the whole variable domain NAGVMQNPRHLVRRRGQEARLRCSPMKGHSHVYWYRQLPEEGLKFMVYLQKENIIDESGMPKERFSAEFPKEGPSILRIQQVVRGDSAAYFCASSQGWKEKLFFGSGTQLSVL.

This clonotype was counted at least ten times. This chain uses TRBV18 with TRBJ2-1; 7 nucleotides line up with TRBD2. With 6 bases clipped from V and 5 bases from J, the junction kept 7 bases outside the gene matches. The CDR3 is made up of 14 amino acids. Germline CDR1 reads KGHSH; CDR2 reads LQKENI. The CDR3 spells CASSRGEGNNEQFF. In nucleotides, the CDR3 is TGTGCCAGCTCCAGAGGGGAGGGCAACAATGAGCAGTTCTTC.